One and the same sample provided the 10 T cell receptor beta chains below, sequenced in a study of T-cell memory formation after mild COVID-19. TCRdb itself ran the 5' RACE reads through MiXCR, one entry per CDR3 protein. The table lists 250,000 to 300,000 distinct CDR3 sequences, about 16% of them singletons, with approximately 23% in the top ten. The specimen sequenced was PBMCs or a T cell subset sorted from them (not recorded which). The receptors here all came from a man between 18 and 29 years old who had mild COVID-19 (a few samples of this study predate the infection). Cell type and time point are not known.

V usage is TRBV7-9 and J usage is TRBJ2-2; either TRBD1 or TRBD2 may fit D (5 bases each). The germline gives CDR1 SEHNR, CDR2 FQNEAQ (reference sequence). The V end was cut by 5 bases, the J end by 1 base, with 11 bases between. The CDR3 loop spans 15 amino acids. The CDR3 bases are TGTGCCAGCAGCCCGGGACGGTTGAACACCGGGGAGCTGTTTTTT. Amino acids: CASSPGRLNTGELFF.

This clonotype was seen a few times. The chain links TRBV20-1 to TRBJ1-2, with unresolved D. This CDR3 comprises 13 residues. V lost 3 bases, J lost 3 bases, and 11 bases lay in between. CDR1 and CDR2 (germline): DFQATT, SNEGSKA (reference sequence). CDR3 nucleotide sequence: TGCAGTGCTAGCCTCCCTCGGGACTATGGCTACACCTTC. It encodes CSASLPRDYGYTF.

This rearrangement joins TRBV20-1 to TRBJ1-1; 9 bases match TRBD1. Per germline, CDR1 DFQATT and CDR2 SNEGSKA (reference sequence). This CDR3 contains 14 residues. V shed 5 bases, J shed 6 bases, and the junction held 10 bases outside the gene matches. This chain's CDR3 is CSAPGTGNLAEAFF. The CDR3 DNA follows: TGCAGTGCTCCAGGGACAGGGAACTTGGCTGAAGCTTTCTTT.

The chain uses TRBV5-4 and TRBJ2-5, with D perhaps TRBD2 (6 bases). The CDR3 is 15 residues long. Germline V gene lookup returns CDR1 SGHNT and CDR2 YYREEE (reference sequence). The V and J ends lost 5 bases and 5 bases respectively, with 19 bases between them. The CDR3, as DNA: TGTGCCAGCAGTGACCGAGCGGGCCGTGGGGAGACCCAGTACTTC. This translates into CASSDRAGRGETQYF.

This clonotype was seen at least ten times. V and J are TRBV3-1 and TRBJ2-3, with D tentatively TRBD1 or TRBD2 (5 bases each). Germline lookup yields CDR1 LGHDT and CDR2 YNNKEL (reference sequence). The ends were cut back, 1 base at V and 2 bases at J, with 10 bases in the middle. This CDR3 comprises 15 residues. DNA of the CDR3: TGTGCCAGCAGCCAAGGTGTGGGGACCACAGATACGCAGTATTTT. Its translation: CASSQGVGTTDTQYF.

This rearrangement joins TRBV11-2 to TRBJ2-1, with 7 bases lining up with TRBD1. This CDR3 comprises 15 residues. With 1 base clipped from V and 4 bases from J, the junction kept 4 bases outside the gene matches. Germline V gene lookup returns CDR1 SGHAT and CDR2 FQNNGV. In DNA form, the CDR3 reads TGTGCCAGCAGCTTAGGGGGGACAGTATACAATGAGCAGTTCTTC. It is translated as CASSLGGTVYNEQFF.

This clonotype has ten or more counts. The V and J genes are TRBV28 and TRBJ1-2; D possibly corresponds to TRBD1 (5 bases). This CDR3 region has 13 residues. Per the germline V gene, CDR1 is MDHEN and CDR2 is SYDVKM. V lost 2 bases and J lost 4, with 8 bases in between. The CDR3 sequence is CASSLGRGYGYTF. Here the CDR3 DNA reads TGTGCCAGCAGTTTAGGGAGGGGCTATGGCTACACCTTC.

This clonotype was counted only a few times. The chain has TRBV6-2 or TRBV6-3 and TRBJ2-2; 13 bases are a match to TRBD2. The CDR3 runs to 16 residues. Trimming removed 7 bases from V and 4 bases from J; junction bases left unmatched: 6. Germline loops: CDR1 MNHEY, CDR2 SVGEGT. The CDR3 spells CASIKLAGGPTGELFF. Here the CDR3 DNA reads TGTGCCAGCATCAAACTAGCGGGGGGGCCCACCGGGGAGCTGTTTTTT.

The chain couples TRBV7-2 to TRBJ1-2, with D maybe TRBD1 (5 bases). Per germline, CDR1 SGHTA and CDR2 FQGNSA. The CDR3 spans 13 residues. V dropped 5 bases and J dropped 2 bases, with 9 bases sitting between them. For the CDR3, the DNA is TGTGCCAGCAGCCAGGGACGGAACTATGGCTACACCTTC. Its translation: CASSQGRNYGYTF.

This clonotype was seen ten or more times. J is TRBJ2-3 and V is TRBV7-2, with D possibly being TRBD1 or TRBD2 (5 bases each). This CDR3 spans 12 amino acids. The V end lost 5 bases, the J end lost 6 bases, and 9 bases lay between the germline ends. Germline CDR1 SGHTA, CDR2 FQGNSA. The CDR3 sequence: CASSPEGDTQYF. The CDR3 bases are TGTGCCAGCAGCCCAGAGGGGGATACGCAGTATTTT.